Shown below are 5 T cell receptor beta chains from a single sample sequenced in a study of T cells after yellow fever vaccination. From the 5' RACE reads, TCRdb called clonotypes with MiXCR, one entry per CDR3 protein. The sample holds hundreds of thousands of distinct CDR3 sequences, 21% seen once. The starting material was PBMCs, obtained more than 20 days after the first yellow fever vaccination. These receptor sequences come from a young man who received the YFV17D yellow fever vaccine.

The CDR3 DNA is TGTGCCAGCAGTTTATGGCGGGACTTCGCCTACGAGCAGTACGTC. Translation gives CASSLWRDFAYEQYV. The chain joins TRBV28 to TRBJ2-7, with D tentatively TRBD2 (6 bases). CDR3 length equals 15 residues. From germline, CDR1 is MDHEN and CDR2 SYDVKM. V lost 0 bases to trimming and J lost 2 bases, with 11 bases between them.

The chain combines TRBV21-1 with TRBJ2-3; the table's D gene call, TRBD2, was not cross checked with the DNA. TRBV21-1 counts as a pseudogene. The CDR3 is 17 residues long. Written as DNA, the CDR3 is TGTGCCAGCAGCAAAGATAGCGGGGGGGGCAGCACAGATACGCAGTATTTT. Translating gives CASSKDSGGGSTDTQYF.

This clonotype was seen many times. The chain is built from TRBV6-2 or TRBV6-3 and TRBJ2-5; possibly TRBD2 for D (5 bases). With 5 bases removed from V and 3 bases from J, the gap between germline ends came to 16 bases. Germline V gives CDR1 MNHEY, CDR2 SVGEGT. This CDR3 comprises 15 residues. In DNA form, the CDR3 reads TGTGCCAGCAGTGTAGTCCGGGAATTTGAAGAGACCCAGTACTTC. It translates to CASSVVREFEETQYF.

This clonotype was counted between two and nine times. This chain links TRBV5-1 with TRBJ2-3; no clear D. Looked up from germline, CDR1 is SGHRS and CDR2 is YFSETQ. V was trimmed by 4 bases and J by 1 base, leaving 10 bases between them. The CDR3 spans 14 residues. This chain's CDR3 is CASSKQSRTDTQYF. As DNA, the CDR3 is TGCGCCAGCAGCAAACAGAGCCGCACAGATACGCAGTATTTT.

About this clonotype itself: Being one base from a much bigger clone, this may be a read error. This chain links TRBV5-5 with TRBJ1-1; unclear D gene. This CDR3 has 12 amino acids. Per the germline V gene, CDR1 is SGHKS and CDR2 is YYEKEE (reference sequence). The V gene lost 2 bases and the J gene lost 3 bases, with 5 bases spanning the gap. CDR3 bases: TGTGCCAGCAGCTTTGAGCACACTGAAGCTTTCTTT. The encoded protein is CASSFEHTEAFF.